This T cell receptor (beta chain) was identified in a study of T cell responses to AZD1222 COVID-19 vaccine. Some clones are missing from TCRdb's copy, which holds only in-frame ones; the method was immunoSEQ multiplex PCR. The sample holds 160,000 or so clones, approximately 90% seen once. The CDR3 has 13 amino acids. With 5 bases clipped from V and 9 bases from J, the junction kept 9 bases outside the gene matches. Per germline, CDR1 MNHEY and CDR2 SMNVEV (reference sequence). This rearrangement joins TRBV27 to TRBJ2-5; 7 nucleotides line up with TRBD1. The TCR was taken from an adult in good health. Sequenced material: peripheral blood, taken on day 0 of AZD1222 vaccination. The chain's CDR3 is CASSPSGQLAQYF. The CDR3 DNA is TGTGCCAGCAGTCCTTCGGGACAGTTGGCCCAGTACTTC.